The sequence of this T cell receptor (beta chain) was determined in a study of blood T cell repertoires in COVID-19. CDR1 and CDR2 from the germline V gene are SGHTA and FQGNSA. This CDR3 has 14 residues. V lost 3 bases and J lost 9; bases outside the gene matches: 3. Authors' data handling: Counts of nucleated cells, estimated from reference gene primer amplification, were obtained. Repertoires were generated with immunoSEQ multiplex PCR, while TCRdb's copy carries only in-frame clones and drops some. The V and J calls and clone size are taken from that table; D and trimming were inferred from the DNA. The sample holds around 300,000 clones, 75% to 90% seen once.

The clonotype originates from a man aged 25 to 45 who had recovered from COVID-19. Sequencing was done on a sample of PBMCs or T cells enriched from blood (not recorded which). The rearrangement links TRBV7-2 to TRBJ1-6, with 9 positions matching TRBD1. The CDR3 coding sequence is TGTGCCAGCAGCTTCGGACAGGGGCCTTCACCCCTCCACTTT. Translated, it gives CASSFGQGPSPLHF.